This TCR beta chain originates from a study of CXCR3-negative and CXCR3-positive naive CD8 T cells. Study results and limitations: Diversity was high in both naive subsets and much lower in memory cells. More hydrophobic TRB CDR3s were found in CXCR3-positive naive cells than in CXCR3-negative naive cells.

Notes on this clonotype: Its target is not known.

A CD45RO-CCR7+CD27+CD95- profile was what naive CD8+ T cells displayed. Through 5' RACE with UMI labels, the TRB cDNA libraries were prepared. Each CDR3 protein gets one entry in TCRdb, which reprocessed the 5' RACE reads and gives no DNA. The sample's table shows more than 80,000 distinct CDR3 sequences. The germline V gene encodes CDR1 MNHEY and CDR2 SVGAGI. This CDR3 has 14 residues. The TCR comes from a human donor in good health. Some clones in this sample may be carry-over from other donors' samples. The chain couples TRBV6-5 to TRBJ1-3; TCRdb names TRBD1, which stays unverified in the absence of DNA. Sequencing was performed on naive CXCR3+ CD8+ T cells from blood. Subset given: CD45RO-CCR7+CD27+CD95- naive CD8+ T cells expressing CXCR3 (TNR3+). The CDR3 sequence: CASTTRGFGNTIYF.